The next 11 T cell receptor beta chains were all read from a single sample in a study of blood T cell repertoires in COVID-19. The method was immunoSEQ multiplex PCR; TCRdb's version includes in-frame clones alone and lacks a portion of them. The data show around 270,000 clones, with about 80% seen just once and approximately 15% held by the top ten. Sequenced: peripheral blood. Receptor source: a person aged 65 to 85 with COVID-19, enrolled during active disease.

The V gene is TRBV6-2 or TRBV6-3, the J gene TRBJ1-4; 9 bases line up with TRBD1. With V trimmed by 5 bases and J by 10 bases, 8 bases remained unmatched. This CDR3 region has 14 residues. The germline CDR1 and CDR2 sequences are MNHEY and SVGEGT. CDR3 residues: CASSRPGTGRKLFF. The CDR3 nucleotides are TGTGCCAGCAGTCGTCCCGGGACAGGGAGAAAACTGTTTTTT.

The genes are TRBV6-5 and TRBJ2-7; TRBD1 matches 9 bases. Germline CDR1 reads MNHEY; CDR2 reads SVGAGI. This CDR3 spans 15 amino acids. J was trimmed by 5 bases and V by 0 bases; bases with no gene match: 5. CDR3 DNA sequence: TGTGCCAGCAGTTACTCGGGACAGGGTGTGAACGAGCAGTACTTC. Its translation is CASSYSGQGVNEQYF.

This clone was seen only a few times. This sequence joins TRBV19 and TRBJ1-4; 7 bases line up with TRBD1. This CDR3 has 16 residues. Unmatched junction bases numbered 13, after V lost 7 bases and J lost 5 bases. The germline V gene encodes CDR1 LNHDA and CDR2 SQIVND (reference sequence). For the CDR3, the DNA is TGTGCCAGTACTAGGATCAACAGGGGCGTAAATGAAAAACTGTTTTTT. Translated, it gives CASTRINRGVNEKLFF.

The V and J genes are TRBV29-1 and TRBJ2-3; D is possibly TRBD2 (6 bases). The CDR3 is 16 residues long. Trimming stripped 6 bases from V and 0 bases from J, with 19 bases between. Germline values: CDR1 SQVTM, CDR2 ANQGSEA. CDR3 DNA: TGCAGCGTCGACTCCCAGCAGGACTATAGCACAGATACGCAGTATTTT. It encodes CSVDSQQDYSTDTQYF.

The rearrangement uses TRBV6-5 and TRBJ2-7; TRBD1 aligns across 7 bases. The V segment lost 3 bases and the J segment 5 bases; nucleotides outside the gene matches: 10. CDR3 length equals 15 residues. CDR1 and CDR2 (germline): MNHEY, SVGAGI. CDR3 coding DNA: TGTGCCAGCAGTTATCGCCGGACAGGAGGTAACGAGCAGTACTTC. Its translation is CASSYRRTGGNEQYF.

This clone was observed a handful of times. This sequence joins TRBV7-2 and TRBJ1-4; D is unclear. The CDR3 is 12 residues long. The V end was cut by 5 bases, the J end by 10 bases, with 11 bases between. Germline-derived CDR1 and CDR2 are SGHTA and FQGNSA. The DNA of the CDR3 is TGTGCCAGCAGCGAGCAAGATGGAAAACTGTTTTTT. This encodes CASSEQDGKLFF.

The chain couples TRBV20-1 to TRBJ2-1, with 10 bases lining up with TRBD2. Germline assignment: CDR1 DFQATT and CDR2 SNEGSKA (reference sequence). CDR3 length: 14 residues. V lost 3 bases and J lost 4; bases outside the gene matches: 3. The CDR3 DNA reads as TGCAGTGCTAGTAAACTAGCGGGGTACAATGAGCAGTTCTTC. Its translation is CSASKLAGYNEQFF.

This chain links TRBV6-2 or TRBV6-3 with TRBJ2-1; the D gene is possibly TRBD2 (6 bases). Germline V CDR1 and CDR2: MNHEY, SVGEGT. This CDR3 region has 13 residues. Trimming took off 6 bases at V and 7 bases at J, with 13 bases between the two ends. Here the CDR3 reads CASSLYGGNEQFF. Here the CDR3 DNA reads TGTGCCAGCAGCCTATATGGGGGGAATGAGCAGTTCTTC.

The chain uses TRBV19 and TRBJ1-1; D is possibly TRBD1 (5 bases). V was pared by 6 bases and J by 2 bases, with 16 bases between. Germline V gives CDR1 LNHDA, CDR2 SQIVND (reference sequence). This CDR3 region has 15 residues. The CDR3 region is CASRRESGLNTEAFF. DNA for the CDR3: TGTGCCAGTAGACGCGAATCAGGGCTTAACACTGAAGCTTTCTTT. Supplemented by reference TRBV19 and TRBJ1-1, the full variable domain reads DGGITQSPKYLFRKEGQNVTLSCEQNLNHDAMYWYRQDPGQGLRLIYYSQIVNDFQKGDIAEGYSVSREKKESFPLTVTSAQKNPTAFYLCASRRESGLNTEAFFGQGTRLTVV.

This clone appeared a few times. The chain employs TRBV10-3 and TRBJ1-5; D might be TRBD1 (6 bases). Trimming shortened V by 2 bases and J by 8 bases, and 7 bases separated the two germline ends. The CDR3 is 12 amino acids. The V gene's germline CDR1 is ENHRY and CDR2 SYGVKD. CDR3 DNA sequence: TGTGCCATCAGTGAGGAGGGGGAGCCCCAGCATTTT. It codes for CAISEEGEPQHF.

The chain uses TRBV19 and TRBJ2-3; 7 nucleotides agree with TRBD1. In germline, CDR1 is LNHDA, CDR2 SQIVND (reference sequence). This CDR3 is 15 amino acids long. The V gene end was trimmed by 8 bases and the J gene end by 3 bases; junction bases not matched to a gene: 11. CDR3 coding DNA: TGTGCCAGTCGGCCGACAGGGCGAATGACAGATACGCAGTATTTT. This gives the protein CASRPTGRMTDTQYF.